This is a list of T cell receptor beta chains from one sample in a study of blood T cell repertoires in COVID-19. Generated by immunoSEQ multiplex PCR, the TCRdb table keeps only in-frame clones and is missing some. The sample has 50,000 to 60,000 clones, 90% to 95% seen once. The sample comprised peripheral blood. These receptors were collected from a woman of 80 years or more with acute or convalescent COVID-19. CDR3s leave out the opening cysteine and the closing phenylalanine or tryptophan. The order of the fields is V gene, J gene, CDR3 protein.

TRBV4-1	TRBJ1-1	ASSQEAAAWNTEAF
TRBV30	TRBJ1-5	AWSVAREQPQH
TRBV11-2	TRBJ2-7	ASSLTASGRVYEQY
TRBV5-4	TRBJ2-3	ASSGGTSGSDTQY
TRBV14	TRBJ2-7	ASSQERRTRGSYEQY
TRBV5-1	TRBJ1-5	ASSSSGGAQPQH
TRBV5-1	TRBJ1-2	ASSLALGQALGYT
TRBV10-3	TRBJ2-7	AISGISGIGSYEQY
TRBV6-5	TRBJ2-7	ASSPAGTGRYEQY
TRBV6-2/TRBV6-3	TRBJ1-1	ASSYSRGNEAF
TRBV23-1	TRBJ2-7	ASSQYSQGGYEQY
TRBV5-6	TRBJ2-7	ASTESGKDYEQY
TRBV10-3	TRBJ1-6	AISSGDLNSPLH
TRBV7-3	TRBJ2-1	ASSPTGDRYNEQF
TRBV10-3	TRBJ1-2	AISEPSGGDYGYT
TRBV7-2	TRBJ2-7	ASSPWADRGSHYEQY
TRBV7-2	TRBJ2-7	ASRNQDSFSSYEQY
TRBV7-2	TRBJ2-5	ASSLAGGPGETQY
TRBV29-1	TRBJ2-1	SVPDDGSSYNEQF
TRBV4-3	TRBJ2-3	ASSQGDWYSSTDTQY
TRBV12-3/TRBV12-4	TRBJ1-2	ASSLGQYGYT
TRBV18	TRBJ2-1	ATSKLGQSSYNEQF
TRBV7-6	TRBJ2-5	ASSRGRQETQY
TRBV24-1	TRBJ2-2	ATSAGTSGRARSGELF
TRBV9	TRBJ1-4	ASSQRQGNNEKLF
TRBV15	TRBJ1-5	ATSSNNLNQPQH
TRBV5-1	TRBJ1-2	ASSSGGEYGYT
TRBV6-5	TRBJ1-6	ASSYSTGLNSPLH
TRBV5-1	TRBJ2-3	ASSSRQSTDTQY
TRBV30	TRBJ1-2	AWSEGTGLPYGYT
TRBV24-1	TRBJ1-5	ATSERRDQPQH
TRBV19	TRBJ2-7	ATADLASHYEQY
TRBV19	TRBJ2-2	ASARVGLDTGELF
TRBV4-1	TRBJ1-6	ASSRLRDRASYNSPLH
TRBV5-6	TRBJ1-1	ASSLRRGGNTEAF
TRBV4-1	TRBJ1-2	ASSPTYLEPGGYT
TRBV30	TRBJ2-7	AWRPPEDRGANTGPYEQY
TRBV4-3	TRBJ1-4	ASSQDPSPWAFNEKLF
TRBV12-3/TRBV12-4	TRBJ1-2	ASRPNGVDGYT
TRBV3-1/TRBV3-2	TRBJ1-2	ASSQSSRGLNRGRSPYGYT
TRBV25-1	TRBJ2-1	ASSGPRTDNEQF
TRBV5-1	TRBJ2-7	ASSPGGLVGSYEQY
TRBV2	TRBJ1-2	ASSTGGNYGYT
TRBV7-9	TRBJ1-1	ASSLPGQGIVGNTEAF
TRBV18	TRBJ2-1	ASSLGVSSYNEQF
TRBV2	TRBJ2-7	ASSPSGLPAEQY
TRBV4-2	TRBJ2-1	ASSQALPSYNEQF
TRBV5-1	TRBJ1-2	ASSKSGENYGYT
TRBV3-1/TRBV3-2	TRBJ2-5	ASSQVRGIQETQY
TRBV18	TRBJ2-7	ASSPSPYRGYEQY
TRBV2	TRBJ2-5	ASSAARTSGRGETQY
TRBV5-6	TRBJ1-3	ASSLYTGNTIY
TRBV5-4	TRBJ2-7	ASSLAGTSGYEQY
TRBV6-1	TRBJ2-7	ASSDGGSGVSEQY
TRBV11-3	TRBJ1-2	ASSSGKDGYT